This T cell receptor (beta chain) was recovered during a study of blood T cell repertoires in COVID-19. As for the study in general: Sources were T cells, B-cell-depleted T cells, or PBMCs; the material itself was cDNA or gDNA.

Some clones are missing from TCRdb's copy, which holds only in-frame ones; the method was immunoSEQ multiplex PCR. The sample has about 89,000 clones; around 89% are singletons. The V segment lost 3 bases and the J segment 11 bases; nucleotides outside the gene matches: 18. This CDR3 region has 18 residues. Germline V gives CDR1 SGHAT, CDR2 FQNNGV. This chain connects TRBV11-2 to TRBJ2-2, with 10 bases aligning to TRBD1. This TCR was recovered from a man aged 60-69 years with acute or convalescent COVID-19. The sequenced sample was peripheral blood. CDR3 protein: CASSFDSDRGREWGELFF. In DNA, the CDR3 is TGTGCCAGCAGCTTTGACTCAGACAGGGGGCGTGAGTGGGGTGAGCTGTTTTTT.